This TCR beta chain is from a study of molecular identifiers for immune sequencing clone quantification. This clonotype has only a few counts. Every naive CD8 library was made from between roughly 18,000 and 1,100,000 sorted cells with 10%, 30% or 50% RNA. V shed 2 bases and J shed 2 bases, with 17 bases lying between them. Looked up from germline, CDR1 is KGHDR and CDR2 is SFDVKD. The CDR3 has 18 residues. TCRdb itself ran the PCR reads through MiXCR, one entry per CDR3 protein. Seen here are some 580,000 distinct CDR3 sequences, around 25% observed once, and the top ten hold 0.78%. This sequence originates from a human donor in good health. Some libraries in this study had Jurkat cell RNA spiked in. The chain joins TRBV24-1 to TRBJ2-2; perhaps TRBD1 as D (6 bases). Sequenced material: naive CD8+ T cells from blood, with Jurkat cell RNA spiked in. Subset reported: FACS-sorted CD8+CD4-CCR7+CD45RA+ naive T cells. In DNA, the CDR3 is TGTGCCACCAGTGATTCTCCAGGGGAGCACATAAACACCGGGGAGCTGTTTTTT. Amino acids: CATSDSPGEHINTGELFF.